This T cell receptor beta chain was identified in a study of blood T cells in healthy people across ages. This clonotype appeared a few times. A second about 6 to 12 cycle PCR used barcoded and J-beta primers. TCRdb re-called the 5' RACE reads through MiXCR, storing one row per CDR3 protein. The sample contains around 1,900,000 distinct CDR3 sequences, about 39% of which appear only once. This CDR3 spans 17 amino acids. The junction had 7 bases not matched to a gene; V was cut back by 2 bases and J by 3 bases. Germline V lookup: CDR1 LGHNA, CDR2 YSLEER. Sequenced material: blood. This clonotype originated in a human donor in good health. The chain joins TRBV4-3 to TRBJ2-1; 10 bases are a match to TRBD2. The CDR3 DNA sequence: TGCGCCAGCAGCCAATTAGCGGGGGGATTAATCTACAATGAGCAGTTCTTC. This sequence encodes CASSQLAGGLIYNEQFF.